This T cell receptor beta chain originates from a study of T cell responses to AZD1222 COVID-19 vaccine. Study results and caveats: Reportedly, close to half of spike-specific TCRs are directed against unmutated variant regions. Females outnumbered males among donors, who were mostly white British; clonal diversity was possibly underestimated. At 160-218 and 743-854, vaccine-associated CD4 TCRs were dominant, and they spanned spike. Repertoires were obtained only post-peak T cell response.

Of note for this clone: The target antigen is unknown.

This CDR3 is 16 amino acids long. CDR1 is KGHSH, CDR2 LQKENI, per germline. Deletions cut 4 bases from V and 0 bases from J, with 12 bases between. The repertoire was sequenced with immunoSEQ multiplex PCR; TCRdb's copy has only in-frame clones and lacks some. Of approximately 120,000 clones listed, roughly 93% are singletons. J is TRBJ1-4 and V is TRBV18; possibly TRBD1 for D (6 bases). The receptor was derived from an adult in good health. Sequenced here: peripheral blood, sampled on day 0 of AZD1222 vaccination. The CDR3 sequence is CASSQTGSATNEKLFF. The CDR3 DNA sequence: TGTGCCAGCTCACAAACAGGGTCGGCAACTAATGAAAAACTGTTTTTT.